This T cell receptor (beta chain) was profiled in a study of T cells after yellow fever vaccination. Of note for this clonotype: Its target is not known.

5'RACE template switching added a universal primer site and UMIs to TCR cDNA. TCRdb passed the 5' RACE reads through MiXCR, listing each CDR3 protein once. The table includes about 330,000 distinct CDR3 sequences, roughly 8.3% detected once. Study outcomes and limitations: Subsequent booster samples again held most clones from primary vaccination (96% CD4, roughly 90% CD8). Weaker overall was a secondary response that nonetheless peaked faster, on day 5 versus 15.

The material was PBMCs, obtained approximately 47 days after the first yellow fever vaccination. This clonotype originated in a man aged 18 to 30 who received the YFV17D yellow fever vaccine.

CDR3: CSVDSNNEQFF. The DNA for the CDR3 is TGCAGCGTTGATTCCAACAATGAGCAGTTCTTC. This chain joins TRBV29-1 and TRBJ2-1; no clear D. Per germline, CDR1 SQVTM and CDR2 ANQGSEA. This CDR3 spans 11 amino acids. Deletions cut 3 bases from V and 5 bases from J, with 5 bases between.